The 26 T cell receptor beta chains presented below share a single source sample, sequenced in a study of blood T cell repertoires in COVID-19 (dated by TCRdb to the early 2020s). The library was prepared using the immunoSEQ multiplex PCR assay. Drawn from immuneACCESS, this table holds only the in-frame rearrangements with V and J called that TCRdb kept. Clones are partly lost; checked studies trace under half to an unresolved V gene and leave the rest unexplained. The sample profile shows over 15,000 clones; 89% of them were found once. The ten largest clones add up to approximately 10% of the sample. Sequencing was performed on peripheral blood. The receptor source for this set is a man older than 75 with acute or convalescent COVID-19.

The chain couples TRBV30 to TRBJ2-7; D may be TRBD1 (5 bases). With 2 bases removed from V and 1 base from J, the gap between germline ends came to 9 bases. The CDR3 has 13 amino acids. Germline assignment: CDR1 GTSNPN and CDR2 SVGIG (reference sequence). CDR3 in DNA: TGTGCCTGGAGTCCCAGGGTTTCCTACGAGCAGTACTTC. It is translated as CAWSPRVSYEQYF.

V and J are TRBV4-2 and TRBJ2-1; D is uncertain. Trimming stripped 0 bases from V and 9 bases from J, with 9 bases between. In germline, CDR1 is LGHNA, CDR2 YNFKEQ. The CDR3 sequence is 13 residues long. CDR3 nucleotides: TGTGCCAGCAGCCAAGATGAGAGAGGTGAGCAGTTCTTC. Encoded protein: CASSQDERGEQFF.

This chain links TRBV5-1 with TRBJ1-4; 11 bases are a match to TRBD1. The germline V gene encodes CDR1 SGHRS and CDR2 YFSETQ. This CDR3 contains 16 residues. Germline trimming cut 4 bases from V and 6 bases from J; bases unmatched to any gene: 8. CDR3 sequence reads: CASSLGQGALDEKLFF. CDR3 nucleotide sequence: TGCGCCAGCAGCCTCGGACAGGGGGCTTTAGATGAAAAACTGTTTTTT.

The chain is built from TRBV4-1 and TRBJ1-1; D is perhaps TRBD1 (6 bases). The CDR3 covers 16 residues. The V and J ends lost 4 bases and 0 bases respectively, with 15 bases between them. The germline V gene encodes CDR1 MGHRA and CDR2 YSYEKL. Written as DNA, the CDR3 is TGCGCCAGCAGCCCTAGGGGGGGGGCGTTGAACACTGAAGCTTTCTTT. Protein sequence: CASSPRGGALNTEAFF.

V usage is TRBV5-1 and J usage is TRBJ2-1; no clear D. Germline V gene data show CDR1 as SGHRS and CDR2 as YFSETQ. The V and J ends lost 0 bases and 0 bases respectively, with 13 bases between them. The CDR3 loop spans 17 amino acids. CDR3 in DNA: TGCGCCAGCAGCTTGGGTCTGACTTCGGTCTCCTACAATGAGCAGTTCTTC. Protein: CASSLGLTSVSYNEQFF. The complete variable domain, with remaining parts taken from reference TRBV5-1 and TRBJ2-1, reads KAGVTQTPRYLIKTRGQQVTLSCSPISGHRSVSWYQQTPGQGLQFLFEYFSETQRNKGNFPGRFSGRQFSNSRSEMNVSTLELGDSALYLCASSLGLTSVSYNEQFFGPGTRLTVL.

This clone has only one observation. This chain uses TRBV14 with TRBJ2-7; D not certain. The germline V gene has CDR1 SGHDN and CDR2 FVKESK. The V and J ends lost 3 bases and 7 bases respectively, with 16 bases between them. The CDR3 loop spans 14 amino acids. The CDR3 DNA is TGTGCCAGCAGCCAGCGTACTATGGTCGGAGAGCAGTACTTC. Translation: CASSQRTMVGEQYF.

DNA of the CDR3: TGTGCCAGCAGTTTCAGTACCACAGATACGCAGTATTTT. Translated, it gives CASSFSTTDTQYF. This sequence joins TRBV12-3 or TRBV12-4 and TRBJ2-3; D not certain. With 3 bases removed from V and 2 bases from J, the gap between germline ends came to 6 bases. CDR3 length equals 13 residues.

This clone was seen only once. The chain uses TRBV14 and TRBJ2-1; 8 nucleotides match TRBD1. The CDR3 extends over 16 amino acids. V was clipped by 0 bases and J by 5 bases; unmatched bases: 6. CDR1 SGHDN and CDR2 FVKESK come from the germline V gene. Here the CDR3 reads CASSQDMGQVHNEQFF. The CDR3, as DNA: TGTGCCAGCAGCCAAGATATGGGACAGGTCCACAATGAGCAGTTCTTC.

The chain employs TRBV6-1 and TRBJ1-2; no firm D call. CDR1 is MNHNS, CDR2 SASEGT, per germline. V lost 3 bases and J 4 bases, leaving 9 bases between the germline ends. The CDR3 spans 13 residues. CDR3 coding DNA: TGTGCCAGCAGTGAGAGACTCCTCTATGGCTACACCTTC. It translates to CASSERLLYGYTF.

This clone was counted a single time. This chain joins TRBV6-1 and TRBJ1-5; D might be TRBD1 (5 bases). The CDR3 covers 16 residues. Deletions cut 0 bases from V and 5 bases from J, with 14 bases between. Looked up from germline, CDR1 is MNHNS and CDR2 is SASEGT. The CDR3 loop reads CASSEAAGPTHQPQHF. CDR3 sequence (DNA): TGTGCCAGCAGTGAAGCGGCAGGGCCGACCCATCAGCCCCAGCATTTT.

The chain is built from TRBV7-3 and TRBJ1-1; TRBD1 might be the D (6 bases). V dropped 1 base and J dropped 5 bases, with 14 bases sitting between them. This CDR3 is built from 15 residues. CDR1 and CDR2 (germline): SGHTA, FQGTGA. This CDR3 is CASSLNQGPWTEAFF. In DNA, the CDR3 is TGTGCCAGCAGCTTAAATCAGGGGCCATGGACTGAAGCTTTCTTT. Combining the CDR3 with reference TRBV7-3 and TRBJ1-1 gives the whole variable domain GAGVSQTPSNKVTEKGKYVELRCDPISGHTALYWYRQSLGQGPEFLIYFQGTGAADDSGLPNDRFFAVRPEGSVSTLKIQRTERGDSAVYLCASSLNQGPWTEAFFGQGTRLTVV.

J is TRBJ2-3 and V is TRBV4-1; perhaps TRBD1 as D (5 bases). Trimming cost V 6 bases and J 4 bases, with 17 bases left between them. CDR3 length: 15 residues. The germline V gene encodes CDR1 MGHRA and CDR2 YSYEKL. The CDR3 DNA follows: TGCGCCAGCAGAGCGCAGGGTGGTCGACCAGATACGCAGTATTTT. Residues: CASRAQGGRPDTQYF.

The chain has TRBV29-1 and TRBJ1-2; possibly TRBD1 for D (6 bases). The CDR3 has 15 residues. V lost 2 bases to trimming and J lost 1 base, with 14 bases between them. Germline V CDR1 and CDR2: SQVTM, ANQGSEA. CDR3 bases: TGCAGCGTTGAATTCCGGACAGCCTATAACTATGGCTACACCTTC. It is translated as CSVEFRTAYNYGYTF.

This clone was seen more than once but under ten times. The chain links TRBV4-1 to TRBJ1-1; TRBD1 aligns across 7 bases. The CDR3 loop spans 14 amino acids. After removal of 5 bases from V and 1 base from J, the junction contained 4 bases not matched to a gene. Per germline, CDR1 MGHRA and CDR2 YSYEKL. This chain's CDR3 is CASSVWTGNTEAFF. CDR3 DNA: TGCGCCAGCAGCGTGTGGACAGGGAACACTGAAGCTTTCTTT.

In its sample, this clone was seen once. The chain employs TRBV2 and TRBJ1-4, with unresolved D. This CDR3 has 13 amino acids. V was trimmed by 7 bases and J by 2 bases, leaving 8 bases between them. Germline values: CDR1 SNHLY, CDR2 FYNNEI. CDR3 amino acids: CASKRATNEKLFF. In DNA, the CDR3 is TGTGCCAGCAAGCGGGCCACTAATGAAAAACTGTTTTTT.

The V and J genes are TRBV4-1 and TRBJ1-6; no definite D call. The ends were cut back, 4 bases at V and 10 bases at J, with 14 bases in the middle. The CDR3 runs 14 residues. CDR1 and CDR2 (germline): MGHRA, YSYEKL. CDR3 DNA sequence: TGCGCCAGCAGCCCTGAGGGTTCGGGGTCACCCCTCCACTTT. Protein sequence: CASSPEGSGSPLHF.

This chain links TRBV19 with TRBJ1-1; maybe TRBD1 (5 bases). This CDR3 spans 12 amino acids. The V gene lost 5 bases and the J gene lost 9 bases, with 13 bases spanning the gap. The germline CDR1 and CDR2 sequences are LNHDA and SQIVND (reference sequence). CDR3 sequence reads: CASSLAGTKAFF. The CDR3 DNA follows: TGTGCCAGTAGTTTAGCCGGGACTAAAGCTTTCTTT.

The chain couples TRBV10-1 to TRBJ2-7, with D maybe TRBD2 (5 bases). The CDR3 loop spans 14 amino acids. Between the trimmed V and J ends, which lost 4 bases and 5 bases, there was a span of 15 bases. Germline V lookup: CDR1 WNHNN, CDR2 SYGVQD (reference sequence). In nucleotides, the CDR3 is TGCGCCAGCAGTGCTTATGTAACTAGTGACGAGCAGTACTTC. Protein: CASSAYVTSDEQYF.

The CDR3 reads CASSSRTGTNYGYTF. Written as DNA, the CDR3 is TGTGCCAGCAGCTCCCGGACGGGAACTAACTATGGCTACACCTTC. This chain uses TRBV7-2 with TRBJ1-2; D unclear. The CDR3 runs to 15 residues. V lost 4 bases and J 0 bases, leaving 12 bases between the germline ends. Per the germline V gene, CDR1 is SGHTA and CDR2 is FQGNSA.

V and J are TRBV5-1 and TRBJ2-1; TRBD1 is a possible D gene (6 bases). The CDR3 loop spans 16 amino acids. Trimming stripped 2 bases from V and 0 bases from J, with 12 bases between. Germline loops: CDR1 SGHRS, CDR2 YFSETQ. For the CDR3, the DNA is TGCGCCAGCAGCTTATACAGGGCGAGCTCCTACAATGAGCAGTTCTTC. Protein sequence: CASSLYRASSYNEQFF.

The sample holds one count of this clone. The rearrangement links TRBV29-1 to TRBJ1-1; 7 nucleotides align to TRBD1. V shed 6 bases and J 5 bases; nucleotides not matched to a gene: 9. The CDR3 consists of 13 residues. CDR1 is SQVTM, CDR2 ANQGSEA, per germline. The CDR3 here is CSVSVQGVTEAFF. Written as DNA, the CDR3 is TGCAGCGTAAGTGTTCAGGGGGTTACTGAAGCTTTCTTT.

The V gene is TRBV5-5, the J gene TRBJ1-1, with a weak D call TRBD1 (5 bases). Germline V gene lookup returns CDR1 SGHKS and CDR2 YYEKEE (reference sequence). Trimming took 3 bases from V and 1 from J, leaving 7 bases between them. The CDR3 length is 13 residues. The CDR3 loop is CASSSGPNTEAFF. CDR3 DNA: TGTGCCAGCAGCTCAGGGCCGAACACTGAAGCTTTCTTT.

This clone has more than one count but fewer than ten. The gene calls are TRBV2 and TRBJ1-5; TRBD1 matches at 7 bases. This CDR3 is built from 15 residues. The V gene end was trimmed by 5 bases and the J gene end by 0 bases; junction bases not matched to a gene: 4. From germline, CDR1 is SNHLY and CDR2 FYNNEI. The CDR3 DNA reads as TGTGCCAGCAGTTGGGACAGTCATAGCAATCAGCCCCAGCATTTT. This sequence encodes CASSWDSHSNQPQHF.

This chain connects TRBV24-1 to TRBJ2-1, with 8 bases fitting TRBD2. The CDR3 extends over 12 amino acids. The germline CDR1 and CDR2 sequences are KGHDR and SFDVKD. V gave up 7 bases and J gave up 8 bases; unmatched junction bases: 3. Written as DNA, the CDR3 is TGTGCCACCAGGGGTAGCGGGGATGAGCAGTTCTTC. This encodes CATRGSGDEQFF.

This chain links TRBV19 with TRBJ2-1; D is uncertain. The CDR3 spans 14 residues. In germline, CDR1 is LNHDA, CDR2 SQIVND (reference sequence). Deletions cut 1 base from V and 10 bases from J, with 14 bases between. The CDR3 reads CASSIGRLASEQFF. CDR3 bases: TGTGCCAGTAGTATAGGCCGCCTCGCGAGCGAGCAGTTCTTC.

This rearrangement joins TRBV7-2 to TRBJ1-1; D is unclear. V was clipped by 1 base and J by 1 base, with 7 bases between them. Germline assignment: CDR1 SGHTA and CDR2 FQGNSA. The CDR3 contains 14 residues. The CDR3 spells CASSLGAGNTEAFF. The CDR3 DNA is TGTGCCAGCAGCTTAGGGGCAGGGAACACTGAAGCTTTCTTT. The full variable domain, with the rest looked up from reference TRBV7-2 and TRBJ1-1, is GAGVSQSPSNKVTEKGKDVELRCDPISGHTALYWYRQSLGQGLEFLIYFQGNSAPDKSGLPSDRFSAERTGGSVSTLTIQRTQQEDSAVYLCASSLGAGNTEAFFGQGTRLTVV.